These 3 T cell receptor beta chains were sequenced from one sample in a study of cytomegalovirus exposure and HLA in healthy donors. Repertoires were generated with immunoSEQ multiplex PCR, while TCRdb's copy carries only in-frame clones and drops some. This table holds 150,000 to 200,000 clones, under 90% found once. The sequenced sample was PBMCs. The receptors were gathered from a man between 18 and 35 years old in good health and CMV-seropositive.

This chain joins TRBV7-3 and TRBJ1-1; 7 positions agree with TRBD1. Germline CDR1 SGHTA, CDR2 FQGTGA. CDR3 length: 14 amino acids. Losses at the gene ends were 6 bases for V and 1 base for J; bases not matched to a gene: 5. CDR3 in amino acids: CASRQGVKNTEAFF. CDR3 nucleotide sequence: TGTGCCAGCAGGCAGGGGGTTAAGAACACTGAAGCTTTCTTT. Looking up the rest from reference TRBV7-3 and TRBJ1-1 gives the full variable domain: GAGVSQTPSNKVTEKGKYVELRCDPISGHTALYWYRQSLGQGPEFLIYFQGTGAADDSGLPNDRFFAVRPEGSVSTLKIQRTERGDSAVYLCASRQGVKNTEAFFGQGTRLTVV.

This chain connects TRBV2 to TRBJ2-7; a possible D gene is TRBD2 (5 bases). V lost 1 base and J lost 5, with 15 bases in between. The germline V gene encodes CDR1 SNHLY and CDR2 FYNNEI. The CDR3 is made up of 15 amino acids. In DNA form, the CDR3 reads TGTGCCAGCAGTGAAGGGTGGGGAGTCGGCAACGAGCAGTACTTC. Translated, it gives CASSEGWGVGNEQYF.

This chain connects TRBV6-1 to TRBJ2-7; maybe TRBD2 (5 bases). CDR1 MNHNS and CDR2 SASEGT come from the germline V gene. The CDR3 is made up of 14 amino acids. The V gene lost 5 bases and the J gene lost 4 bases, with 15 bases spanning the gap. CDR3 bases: TGTGCCAGCAGTCGGGATGGCTCGGGTTACGAGCAGTACTTC. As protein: CASSRDGSGYEQYF.